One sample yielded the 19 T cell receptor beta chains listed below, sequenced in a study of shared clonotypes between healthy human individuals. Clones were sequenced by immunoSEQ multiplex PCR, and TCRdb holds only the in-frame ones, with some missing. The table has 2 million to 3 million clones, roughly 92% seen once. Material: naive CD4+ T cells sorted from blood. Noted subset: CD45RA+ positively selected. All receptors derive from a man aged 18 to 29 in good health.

This chain's CDR3 is CASSVGGMNEQFF. CDR3 DNA: TGTGCCAGCAGCGTAGGGGGCATGAATGAGCAGTTCTTC. J is TRBJ2-1 and V is TRBV9; a weak D match, TRBD1 (5 bases). The V end lost 0 bases, the J end lost 7 bases, and 8 bases lay between the germline ends. CDR1 and CDR2 (germline): SGDLS, YYNGEE. The CDR3 length is 13 residues. Drawing the rest from reference TRBV9 and TRBJ2-1, the complete variable domain is DSGVTQTPKHLITATGQRVTLRCSPRSGDLSVYWYQQSLDQGLQFLIQYYNGEERAKGNILERFSAQQFPDLHSELNLSSLELGDSALYFCASSVGGMNEQFFGPGTRLTVL.

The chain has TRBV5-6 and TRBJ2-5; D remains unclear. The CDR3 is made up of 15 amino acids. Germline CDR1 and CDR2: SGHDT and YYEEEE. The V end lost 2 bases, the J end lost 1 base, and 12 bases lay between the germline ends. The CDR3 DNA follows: TGTGCCAGCAGCTTCGGGCTAGGCTTCCAAGAGACCCAGTACTTC. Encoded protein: CASSFGLGFQETQYF.

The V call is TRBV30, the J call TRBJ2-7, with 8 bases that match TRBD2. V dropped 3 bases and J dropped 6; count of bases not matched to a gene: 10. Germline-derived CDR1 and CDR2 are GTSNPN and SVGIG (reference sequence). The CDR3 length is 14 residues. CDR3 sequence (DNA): TGTGCCTGGAGCCTCGGGGGGGCTGAGGGCGAGCAGTACTTC. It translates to CAWSLGGAEGEQYF.

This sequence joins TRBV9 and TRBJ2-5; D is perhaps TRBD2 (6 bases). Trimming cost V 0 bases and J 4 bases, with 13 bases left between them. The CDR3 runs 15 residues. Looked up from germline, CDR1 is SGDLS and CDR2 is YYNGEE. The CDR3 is CASSVAGGLRETQYF. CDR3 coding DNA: TGTGCCAGCAGCGTAGCTGGGGGGTTAAGAGAGACCCAGTACTTC. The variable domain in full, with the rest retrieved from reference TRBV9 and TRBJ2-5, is DSGVTQTPKHLITATGQRVTLRCSPRSGDLSVYWYQQSLDQGLQFLIQYYNGEERAKGNILERFSAQQFPDLHSELNLSSLELGDSALYFCASSVAGGLRETQYFGPGTRLLVL.

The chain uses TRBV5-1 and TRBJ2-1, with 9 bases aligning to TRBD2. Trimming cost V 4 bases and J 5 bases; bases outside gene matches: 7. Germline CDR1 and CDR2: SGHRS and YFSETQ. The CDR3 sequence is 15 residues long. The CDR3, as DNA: TGCGCCAGCAGCGTGACTAGCGGCAACCACAATGAGCAGTTCTTC. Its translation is CASSVTSGNHNEQFF.

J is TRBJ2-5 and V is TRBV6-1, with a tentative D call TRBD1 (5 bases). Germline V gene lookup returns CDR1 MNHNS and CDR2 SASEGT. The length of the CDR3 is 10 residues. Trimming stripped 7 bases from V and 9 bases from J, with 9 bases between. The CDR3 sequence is CASKGVSQYF. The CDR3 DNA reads TGTGCCAGCAAAGGGGTGTCCCAGTACTTC.

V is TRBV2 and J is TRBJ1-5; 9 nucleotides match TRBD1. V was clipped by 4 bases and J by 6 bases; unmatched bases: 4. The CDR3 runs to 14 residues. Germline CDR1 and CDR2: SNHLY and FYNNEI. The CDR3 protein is CASSGQGERQPQHF. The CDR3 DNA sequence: TGTGCCAGCAGTGGACAGGGGGAGCGTCAGCCCCAGCATTTT.

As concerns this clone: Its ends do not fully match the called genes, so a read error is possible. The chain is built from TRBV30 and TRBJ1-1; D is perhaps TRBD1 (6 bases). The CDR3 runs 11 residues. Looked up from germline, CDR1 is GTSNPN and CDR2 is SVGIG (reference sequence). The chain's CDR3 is CAWSVRGPAGF. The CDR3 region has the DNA TGTGCCTGGAGTGTACGGGGGCCCGCGGGATTT.

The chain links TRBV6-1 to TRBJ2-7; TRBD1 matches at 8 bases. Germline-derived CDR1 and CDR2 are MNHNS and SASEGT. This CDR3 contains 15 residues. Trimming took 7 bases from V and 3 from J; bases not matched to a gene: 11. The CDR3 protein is CASNERQGTLYEQYF. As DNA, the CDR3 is TGTGCCAGCAACGAAAGACAGGGGACTCTCTACGAGCAGTACTTC.

For the CDR3, the DNA is TGTGCCAGCTCATGGACTGTGGGGGGGAATAGCAATCAGCCCCAGCATTTT. Encoded protein: CASSWTVGGNSNQPQHF. This chain joins TRBV18 and TRBJ1-5; D perhaps matches TRBD1 (5 bases). Per germline, CDR1 KGHSH and CDR2 LQKENI. The CDR3 is made up of 17 amino acids. Trimming took 5 bases from V and 0 from J, leaving 17 bases between them. Based on the CDR3 plus reference TRBV18 and TRBJ1-5, the full variable domain is NAGVMQNPRHLVRRRGQEARLRCSPMKGHSHVYWYRQLPEEGLKFMVYLQKENIIDESGMPKERFSAEFPKEGPSILRIQQVVRGDSAAYFCASSWTVGGNSNQPQHFGDGTRLSIL.

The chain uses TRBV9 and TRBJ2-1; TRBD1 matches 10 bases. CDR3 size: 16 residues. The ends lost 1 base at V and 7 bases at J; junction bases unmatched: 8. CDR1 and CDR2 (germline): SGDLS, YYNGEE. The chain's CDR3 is CASSVPTGGEGNEQFF. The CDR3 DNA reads TGTGCCAGCAGCGTACCGACAGGGGGCGAGGGGAATGAGCAGTTCTTC.

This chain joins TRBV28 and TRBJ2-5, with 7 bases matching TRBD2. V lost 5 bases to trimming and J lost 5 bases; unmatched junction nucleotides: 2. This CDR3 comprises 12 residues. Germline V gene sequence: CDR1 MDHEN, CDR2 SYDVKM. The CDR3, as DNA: TGTGCCAGCAGTGGGGAGGGGGAGACCCAGTACTTC. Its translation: CASSGEGETQYF. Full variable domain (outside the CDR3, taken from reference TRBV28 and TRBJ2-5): DVKVTQSSRYLVKRTGEKVFLECVQDMDHENMFWYRQDPGLGLRLIYFSYDVKMKEKGDIPEGYSVSREKKERFSLILESASTNQTSMYLCASSGEGETQYFGPGTRLLVL.

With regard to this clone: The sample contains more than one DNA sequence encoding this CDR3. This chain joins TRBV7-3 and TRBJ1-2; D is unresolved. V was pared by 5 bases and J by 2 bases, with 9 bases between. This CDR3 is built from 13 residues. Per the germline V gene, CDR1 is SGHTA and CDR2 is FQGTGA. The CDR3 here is CASSLGGNYGYTF. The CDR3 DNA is TGTGCCAGCAGCCTGGGAGGGAACTATGGCTACACCTTC.

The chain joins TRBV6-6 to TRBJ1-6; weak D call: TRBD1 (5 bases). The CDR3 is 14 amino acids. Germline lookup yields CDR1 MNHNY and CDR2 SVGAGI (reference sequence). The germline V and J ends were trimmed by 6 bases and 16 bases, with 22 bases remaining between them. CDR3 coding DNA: TGTGCCAGCAGACCCGGACAAATCCCAAGGCCACTCCACTTT. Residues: CASRPGQIPRPLHF.

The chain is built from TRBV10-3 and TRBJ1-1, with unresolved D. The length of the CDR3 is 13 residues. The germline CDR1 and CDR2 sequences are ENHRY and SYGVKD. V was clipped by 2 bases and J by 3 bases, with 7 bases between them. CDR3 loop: CAISERADTEAFF. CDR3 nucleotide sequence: TGTGCCATCAGTGAGAGGGCAGACACTGAAGCTTTCTTT.

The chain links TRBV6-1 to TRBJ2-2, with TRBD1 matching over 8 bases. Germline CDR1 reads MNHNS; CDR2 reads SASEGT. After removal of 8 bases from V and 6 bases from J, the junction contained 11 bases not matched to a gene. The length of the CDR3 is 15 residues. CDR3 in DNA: TGTGCCAGCGGCTCCGGACAGGGTCCGTCCGGGGAGCTGTTTTTT. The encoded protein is CASGSGQGPSGELFF.

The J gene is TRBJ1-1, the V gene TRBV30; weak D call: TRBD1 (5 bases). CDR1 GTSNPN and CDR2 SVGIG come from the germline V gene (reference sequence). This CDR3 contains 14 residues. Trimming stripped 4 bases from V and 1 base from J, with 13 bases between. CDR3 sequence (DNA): TGTGCCTGGATCCCGGGACGGGGGAACACTGAAGCTTTCTTT. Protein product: CAWIPGRGNTEAFF.

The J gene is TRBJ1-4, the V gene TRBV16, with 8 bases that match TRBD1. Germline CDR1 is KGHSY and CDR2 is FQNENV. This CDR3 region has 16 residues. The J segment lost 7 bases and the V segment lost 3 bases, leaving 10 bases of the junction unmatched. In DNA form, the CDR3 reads TGTGCCAGCAGCCAGGCGGACAGGGTCTTAAGTGAAAAACTGTTTTTT. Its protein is CASSQADRVLSEKLFF.

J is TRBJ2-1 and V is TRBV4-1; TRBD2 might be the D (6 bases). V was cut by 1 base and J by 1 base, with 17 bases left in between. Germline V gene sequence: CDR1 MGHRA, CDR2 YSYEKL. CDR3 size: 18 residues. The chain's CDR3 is CASSQVSSGLSSYNEQFF. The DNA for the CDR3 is TGCGCCAGCAGCCAAGTCTCCTCGGGACTGTCTTCCTACAATGAGCAGTTCTTC.